The clone carrying this T cell receptor (beta chain) came up a few times. No antigen is known for it. This record belongs to a study of T cells after yellow fever vaccination. Study in general: The SMART-Seq v4 Ultra Low Input method served to prepare the low-cell-number fractions. Notes on the study in general: Overlap between CD4 and CD8 compartments was detected for a small share of clonotypes. In post-booster samples, most primary-vaccination clones reappeared (96% CD4, 70% to 90% CD8).

By 5'RACE template switching, TCR cDNA was produced, with a universal primer site and UMIs added in the process. MiXCR, applied by TCRdb to the 5' RACE reads, yields one record per CDR3 protein. The repertoire holds 250,000 or so distinct CDR3 sequences, with 6.9% as singletons. Sequencing was performed on CD4+ T cells sorted from PBMCs, taken 15 days after the yellow fever booster vaccination. The TCR was taken from a man younger than 40 who received the YFV17D yellow fever vaccine.

CDR3 DNA: TGCGCCAGCAGCCAAGTCGGACAGGGTAACTACGAGCAGTACTTC. This codes for CASSQVGQGNYEQYF. This chain uses TRBV4-3 with TRBJ2-7; 8 bases fit TRBD1. The ends lost 1 base at V and 3 bases at J; junction bases unmatched: 5. Germline V gives CDR1 LGHNA, CDR2 YSLEER. This CDR3 region has 15 residues.